One and the same sample provided the 24 T cell receptor beta chains below, sequenced in a study of blood T cell repertoires in COVID-19. Assay: immunoSEQ multiplex PCR; the TCRdb copy retains only in-frame clones and omits some. The sample yields 250,000 to 400,000 clones, 88% seen once. The sequenced material came from peripheral blood. Receptor source: a young woman with COVID-19, enrolled during active disease.

CDR3 in amino acids: CAMHSGNSGNTIYF. CDR3 nucleotides: TGTGCCATGCATAGCGGGAACTCTGGAAACACCATATATTTT. The chain couples TRBV10-3 to TRBJ1-3; D is undetermined. The CDR3 runs to 14 residues. The germline gives CDR1 ENHRY, CDR2 SYGVKD. V lost 9 bases and J 0 bases, leaving 12 bases between the germline ends.

This clone was seen a few times. Here the CDR3 reads CSATTGTGELFF. The CDR3 region has the DNA TGCAGCGCCACGACAGGGACCGGGGAGCTGTTTTTT. The chain recombines TRBV29-1 with TRBJ2-2, with 7 bases fitting TRBD1. Looked up from germline, CDR1 is SQVTM and CDR2 is ANQGSEA. The CDR3 covers 12 residues. The ends lost 7 bases at V and 5 bases at J; junction bases unmatched: 4.

V is TRBV7-9 and J is TRBJ1-1, with D possibly TRBD1 on 6 matching bases. The length of the CDR3 is 14 residues. Between the trimmed V and J ends, which lost 4 bases and 4 bases, there was a span of 13 bases. Germline loops: CDR1 SEHNR, CDR2 FQNEAQ (reference sequence). DNA of the CDR3: TGTGCCAGCAGCTCCGCAGGGGTTCCCACTGAAGCTTTCTTT. Translated, it gives CASSSAGVPTEAFF.

For this clone: One end of the junction fails to match germline, which may point to a read error. The chain is built from TRBV5-6 and TRBJ2-7, with a possible D match to TRBD1 (5 bases). The CDR3 consists of 14 residues. CDR1 and CDR2 from the germline V gene are SGHDT and YYEEEE. CDR3: CASSPHLPSAKQDF. The CDR3 bases are TGTGCCAGCAGCCCACATCTCCCCTCGGCTAAACAGGACTTC. Supplemented by reference TRBV5-6 and TRBJ2-7, the full variable domain reads DAGVTQSPTHLIKTRGQQVTLRCSPKSGHDTVSWYQQALGQGPQFIFQYYEEEERQRGNFPDRFSGHQFPNYSSELNVNALLLGDSALYLCASSPHLPSAKQDFGPGTRLTVT.

The V gene is TRBV7-6, the J gene TRBJ1-6, with D perhaps TRBD1 (5 bases). The CDR3 is 19 residues long. Trimming pared 0 bases from V and 0 bases from J, leaving 15 bases between. Germline CDR1 and CDR2: SGHVS and FNYEAQ. The CDR3 protein is CASSLAGGIGGSYNSPLHF. CDR3 sequence (DNA): TGTGCCAGCAGCTTAGCCGGGGGTATTGGAGGCTCCTATAATTCACCCCTCCACTTT.

The table lists this clone with a few counts. This sequence joins TRBV6-1 and TRBJ1-3; no clear D gene. Trimming took off 3 bases at V and 4 bases at J, with 13 bases between the two ends. The CDR3 spans 15 residues. Germline CDR1 MNHNS, CDR2 SASEGT. Here the CDR3 DNA reads TGTGCCAGCAGTGACGCCCTAACGGGGGGAAACACCATATATTTT. Translating it yields CASSDALTGGNTIYF.

The genes are TRBV9 and TRBJ1-4; the match to TRBD1 covers 7 bases. This CDR3 contains 17 residues. V was pared by 4 bases and J by 0 bases, with 9 bases of the junction left unmatched. The germline CDR1 and CDR2 sequences are SGDLS and YYNGEE. CDR3 residues: CASSPRQGLATNEKLFF. In DNA form, the CDR3 reads TGTGCCAGCAGCCCCCGACAGGGCCTAGCAACTAATGAAAAACTGTTTTTT.

The CDR3 DNA reads TGTGCCAGCAGCGTAGACGGGCAGGGTCAAGAGACCCAGTACTTC. It encodes CASSVDGQGQETQYF. The chain couples TRBV9 to TRBJ2-5, with a tentative D call TRBD1 (5 bases). The CDR3 runs to 15 residues. Germline values: CDR1 SGDLS, CDR2 YYNGEE. V gave up 0 bases and J gave up 2 bases, with 11 bases separating them.

This clone was observed a few times. This chain uses TRBV5-1 with TRBJ1-4, with TRBD1 matching 8 bases. The CDR3 extends over 14 amino acids. In germline, CDR1 is SGHRS, CDR2 YFSETQ. Trimming removed 5 bases from V and 5 bases from J; junction bases left unmatched: 5. The CDR3 here is CASSPTGGNEKLFF. In nucleotides, the CDR3 is TGCGCCAGCAGTCCTACAGGGGGGAATGAAAAACTGTTTTTT.

The genes are TRBV7-9 and TRBJ2-7, with no clear D. This CDR3 comprises 12 residues. The germline CDR1 and CDR2 sequences are SEHNR and FQNEAQ (reference sequence). V was cut by 5 bases and J by 0 bases, with 5 bases left in between. CDR3 in amino acids: CASSGSSYEQYF. CDR3 coding DNA: TGTGCCAGCAGCGGTAGCTCCTACGAGCAGTACTTC.

The V call is TRBV5-1, the J call TRBJ2-1, with 7 bases identical to TRBD2. Trimming cost V 0 bases and J 0 bases; bases outside gene matches: 3. This CDR3 region has 16 residues. CDR1 and CDR2 (germline): SGHRS, YFSETQ. DNA of the CDR3: TGCGCCAGCAGCTTGGATTCGGGGGGCTCCTACAATGAGCAGTTCTTC. Translation: CASSLDSGGSYNEQFF.

The rearrangement uses TRBV11-2 and TRBJ2-5, with TRBD2 matching 9 bases. Germline V gene sequence: CDR1 SGHAT, CDR2 FQNNGV. CDR3 size: 17 residues. J was trimmed by 1 base and V by 0 bases; bases with no gene match: 6. CDR3 residues: CASSLELAGVTQETQYF. The CDR3 nucleotides read TGTGCCAGCAGCTTAGAGTTAGCGGGGGTCACCCAAGAGACCCAGTACTTC.

The chain recombines TRBV5-8 with TRBJ1-6; 7 nucleotides line up with TRBD1. The CDR3 consists of 14 residues. V shed 4 bases and J 7 bases; nucleotides not matched to a gene: 5. Germline values: CDR1 SGHTS, CDR2 YDEGEE. CDR3 sequence reads: CASSLGQENSPLHF. CDR3 nucleotide sequence: TGTGCCAGCAGCCTCGGACAGGAAAATTCACCCCTCCACTTT.

In regard to this clone: This CDR3 is also generated by other DNA sequences in the sample. This chain links TRBV30 with TRBJ2-1, with TRBD1 matching 8 bases. CDR1 and CDR2 from the germline V gene are GTSNPN and SVGIG (reference sequence). This CDR3 is 15 amino acids long. Germline trimming cut 1 base from V and 1 base from J; bases unmatched to any gene: 3. CDR3 nucleotides: TGTGCCTGGAGTGGGACAGGGCATTCCTACAATGAGCAGTTCTTC. This encodes CAWSGTGHSYNEQFF.

The chain employs TRBV6-1 and TRBJ2-6; D gene unclear. Germline V lookup: CDR1 MNHNS, CDR2 SASEGT. V gave up 3 bases and J gave up 6 bases, with 12 bases separating them. The CDR3 runs 15 residues. CDR3 protein: CASSDPGSVANVLTF. As DNA, the CDR3 is TGTGCCAGCAGTGACCCAGGTTCAGTGGCCAACGTCCTGACTTTC.

V usage is TRBV6-4 and J usage is TRBJ1-2; no clear D. V was pared by 6 bases and J by 0 bases, with 8 bases between. The CDR3 length is 13 residues. Germline values: CDR1 MRHNA, CDR2 SNTAGT. CDR3 sequence (DNA): TGTGCCAGCAGCCCGAGGGCTAACTATGGCTACACCTTC. Protein sequence: CASSPRANYGYTF.

V and J are TRBV10-1 and TRBJ2-2; no clear D. The CDR3 consists of 14 residues. The V gene's germline CDR1 is WNHNN and CDR2 SYGVQD (reference sequence). With 6 bases removed from V and 3 bases from J, the gap between germline ends came to 11 bases. The DNA of the CDR3 is TGCGCCAGCAGGCGACAAAAGTACACCGGGGAGCTGTTTTTT. This translates into CASRRQKYTGELFF.

This rearrangement joins TRBV28 to TRBJ2-1; 10 bases map to TRBD1. CDR3 size: 16 residues. Germline V gene data show CDR1 as MDHEN and CDR2 as SYDVKM. After removal of 0 bases from V and 3 bases from J, the junction contained 2 bases not matched to a gene. Written as DNA, the CDR3 is TGTGCCAGCAGTTTATGGGGGACAGGGGTCTACAATGAGCAGTTCTTC. Protein product: CASSLWGTGVYNEQFF.

This chain links TRBV3-1 (or the pseudogene TRBV3-2) with TRBJ2-1, with a possible D match to TRBD2 (5 bases). Trimming cost V 4 bases and J 2 bases, with 12 bases left between them. The CDR3 loop spans 15 amino acids. Germline V gives CDR1 LGHDT, CDR2 YNNKEL (reference sequence). CDR3 nucleotides: TGTGCCAGCAGCCCGGGAAACCCAGCCTACAATGAGCAGTTCTTC. Its protein is CASSPGNPAYNEQFF.

V usage is TRBV5-6 and J usage is TRBJ1-6, with TRBD1 identical over 8 bases. J was trimmed by 14 bases and V by 4 bases; bases with no gene match: 11. Per the germline V gene, CDR1 is SGHDT and CDR2 is YYEEEE. This CDR3 contains 14 residues. CDR3 sequence: CASSPSRTGLSLHF. CDR3 sequence (DNA): TGTGCCAGCAGCCCCTCCAGGACAGGGCTGTCCCTCCACTTT.

V gene TRBV5-6 combines with J gene TRBJ2-3; 8 bases are shared with TRBD1. Trimming at V came to 1 base and at J to 6 bases, leaving 7 bases not matched to a gene. CDR1 SGHDT and CDR2 YYEEEE come from the germline V gene. The CDR3 is 15 amino acids. CDR3 bases: TGTGCCAGCAGCTTGAAGGCAGGGGGCGCGGATACGCAGTATTTT. It is translated as CASSLKAGGADTQYF. Complete variable domain (other parts from reference TRBV5-6 and TRBJ2-3): DAGVTQSPTHLIKTRGQQVTLRCSPKSGHDTVSWYQQALGQGPQFIFQYYEEEERQRGNFPDRFSGHQFPNYSSELNVNALLLGDSALYLCASSLKAGGADTQYFGPGTRLTVL.

The chain uses TRBV18 and TRBJ1-1; 9 bases fit TRBD1. The CDR3 has 14 amino acids. J was trimmed by 5 bases and V by 3 bases; bases with no gene match: 4. CDR1 KGHSH and CDR2 LQKENI come from the germline V gene. CDR3 sequence reads: CASSPGQGKTEAFF. The CDR3 coding sequence is TGTGCCAGCTCACCGGGACAGGGAAAGACTGAAGCTTTCTTT.

The gene calls are TRBV10-3 and TRBJ1-6; D might be TRBD1 (5 bases). Germline lookup yields CDR1 ENHRY and CDR2 SYGVKD. The CDR3 sequence is 15 residues long. V lost 6 bases and J lost 0, with 9 bases in between. In nucleotides, the CDR3 is TGTGCCATCAGGGAGGGGAGCTCCTATAATTCACCCCTCCACTTT. It specifies CAIREGSSYNSPLHF.

The chain uses TRBV6-5 and TRBJ2-1, with TRBD1 as a possible D gene (6 bases). V lost 7 bases, J lost 10 bases, and 17 bases lay in between. Germline CDR1 reads MNHEY; CDR2 reads SVGAGI. The CDR3 extends over 13 amino acids. CDR3 in amino acids: CASTSQGAEEQFF. The CDR3, as DNA: TGTGCCAGCACCTCACAGGGTGCCGAGGAGCAGTTCTTC.